These T cell receptor beta chains were read from a single sample in a study of OX40 agonist ivuxolimab in advanced cancers. Assay: immunoSEQ multiplex PCR; the TCRdb copy retains only in-frame clones and omits some. The sample includes 80,000 to 95,000 clones, approximately 91% seen only once; the top ten take more than 0.6%. The sequencing here drew on CD4+ or CD8+ T cells sorted from blood, taken in a trial of the OX40 agonist ivuxolimab. Every receptor here comes from an adult with an advanced solid tumor such as melanoma, head and neck, liver or kidney cancer. The CDR3 runs from the conserved cysteine through the conserved F or W. Fields, in order: clone size, V gene, J gene, D gene, CDR3 protein, CDR3 DNA. A D gene is named only where the DNA matches it firmly. The size field is filled for only some rows; it gives once, few, many or a size class.

>few|TRBV5-4|TRBJ2-6|NA
CASSLDGSRSGANVLTF
TGTGCCAGCAGCTTAGACGGGTCTCGTTCTGGGGCCAACGTCCTGACTTTC
>NA|TRBV5-1|TRBJ2-7|NA
CASSDGGQVSSYEQYF
TGCGCCAGCAGCGATGGGGGCCAGGTGAGCTCCTACGAGCAGTACTTC
>NA|TRBV13|TRBJ2-7|TRBD1
CASSSHIAGTGASNEQYF
TGTGCCAGCAGCTCCCACATTGCCGGGACAGGGGCTTCCAACGAGCAGTACTTC
>NA|TRBV9|TRBJ1-2|NA
CASSAPPGGYTF
TGTGCCAGCAGCGCCCCCCCGGGCGGCTACACCTTC
>NA|TRBV6-5|TRBJ1-1|NA
CASRVGGAMNTEAFF
TGTGCCAGCCGGGTGGGGGGGGCCATGAACACTGAAGCTTTCTTT
>NA|TRBV28|TRBJ1-5|TRBD1
CASSRFRGESQPQHF
TGTGCCAGCAGTCGGTTCAGGGGGGAAAGTCAGCCCCAGCATTTT
>NA|TRBV4-1|TRBJ2-3|NA
CASSHRKVYSTDTQYF
TGCGCCAGCAGCCACCGAAAGGTGTATAGTACAGATACGCAGTATTTT
>NA|TRBV6-1|TRBJ2-1|NA
CASSELRNNEQFF
TGTGCCAGCAGCGAATTACGGAACAATGAGCAGTTCTTC
>NA|TRBV5-4|TRBJ1-2|NA
CASSLRIRDGYDTF
TGTGCCAGCAGCTTACGCATCCGGGACGGTTATGACACCTTC
>few|TRBV29-1|TRBJ2-7|NA
CSVAGTSKGNEQYF
TGCAGCGTTGCCGGGACTTCAAAGGGGAACGAGCAGTACTTC
>NA|TRBV5-1|TRBJ2-1|TRBD2
CASSLADLSYNEQFF
TGCGCCAGCAGCCTAGCGGACCTCTCCTACAATGAGCAGTTCTTC
>NA|TRBV5-8|TRBJ1-6|TRBD1
CASSFSGQGWSPLHF
TGTGCCAGCAGCTTCAGTGGACAGGGGTGGTCACCCCTCCACTTT
>NA|TRBV25-1|TRBJ1-2|TRBD1
CASRLTGGSGYTF
TGTGCCAGCAGATTAACAGGGGGCTCTGGCTACACCTTC
>once|TRBV19|TRBJ2-2|TRBD1
CASSHPRDRNTGELFF
TGTGCCAGTAGCCATCCTAGGGACAGGAACACCGGGGAGCTGTTTTTT
>NA|TRBV9|TRBJ2-1|NA
CASSVVSVSYNEQFF
TGTGCCAGCAGCGTAGTGTCGGTTTCCTACAATGAGCAGTTCTTC
>NA|TRBV5-1|TRBJ2-5|NA
CASSTNAGEETQYF
TGCGCCAGCAGCACCAACGCAGGGGAAGAGACCCAGTACTTC
>NA|TRBV9|TRBJ2-7|NA
CASSLQGYEQYF
TGTGCCAGCAGCTTACAGGGCTACGAGCAGTACTTC
>NA|TRBV7-2|TRBJ2-5|NA
CASSPGSSRETQYF
TGTGCCAGCAGCCCGGGGTCTTCAAGAGAGACCCAGTACTTC
>NA|TRBV7-2|TRBJ2-3|NA
CASSLFRDTQYF
TGTGCCAGCAGCTTGTTCAGAGATACGCAGTATTTT
>NA|TRBV6-1|TRBJ2-1|TRBD2
CASSEVAGGVRNEQFF
TGTGCCAGCAGTGAAGTAGCGGGGGGCGTCCGAAATGAGCAGTTCTTC
>NA|TRBV5-1|TRBJ1-1|NA
CASSLVGTGYTEAFF
TGCGCCAGCAGCTTGGTTGGGACGGGATACACTGAAGCTTTCTTT
>NA|TRBV7-6|TRBJ2-3|TRBD2
CASSLAAGGTDTQYF
TGTGCCAGCAGCTTAGCTGCGGGAGGCACAGATACGCAGTATTTT
>NA|TRBV28|TRBJ2-1|NA
CASSFGARQFF
TGTGCCAGCAGTTTCGGGGCACGGCAGTTCTTC
>NA|TRBV19|TRBJ2-2|TRBD1
CASSSGQGAGELFF
TGTGCCAGTAGTTCCGGACAGGGGGCCGGGGAGCTGTTTTTT
>few|TRBV28|TRBJ2-5|NA
CASSLQGRETQYF
TGTGCCAGCAGTTTACAAGGGCGTGAGACCCAGTACTTC
>NA|TRBV5-4|TRBJ2-1|TRBD2
CASSWGHRGEGNEQFF
TGTGCCAGCAGCTGGGGTCACCGGGGGGAGGGCAATGAGCAGTTCTTC
>NA|TRBV6-6|TRBJ2-7|TRBD1
CASSPGTGIDEQYF
TGTGCCAGCAGCCCTGGGACAGGGATTGATGAGCAGTACTTC
>NA|TRBV15|TRBJ2-7|TRBD2
CATSRTSEFFEQYF
TGTGCCACCAGCAGGACTAGCGAATTCTTCGAGCAGTACTTC
>NA|TRBV29-1|TRBJ2-1|NA
CSALFYNEQFF
TGCAGCGCTCTCTTCTACAATGAGCAGTTCTTC
>NA|TRBV7-2|TRBJ2-5|NA
CASSLLGQAETQYF
TGTGCCAGCAGCTTATTAGGGCAGGCAGAGACCCAGTACTTC
>NA|TRBV29-1|TRBJ2-2|TRBD2
CSVDRRGGTGELFF
TGCAGCGTTGACCGGCGGGGGGGCACCGGGGAGCTGTTTTTT